The clone carrying this TCR beta chain was counted ten times or more. This sample was taken from a study of blood T cells in healthy people across ages. Combining a sample-barcoded 5' primer with a J-beta primer mix, a second PCR ran for roughly 7 to 12 cycles. MiXCR, applied by TCRdb to the 5' RACE reads, yields one record per CDR3 protein. Of hundreds of thousands of distinct CDR3 sequences in the sample, more than 25% were seen once. Deletions cut 5 bases from V and 6 bases from J, with 18 bases between. The germline CDR1 and CDR2 sequences are SEHNR and FQNEAQ (reference sequence). The CDR3 runs to 15 residues.

The rearrangement uses TRBV7-9 and TRBJ2-3; D might be TRBD1 (5 bases). This receptor was obtained from a woman older than 75 in good health. Sequenced sample: blood. CDR3: CASSPGPTSRDTQYF. CDR3 DNA: TGTGCCAGCAGCCCAGGGCCAACCTCCCGGGATACGCAGTATTTT. Variable domain in full (rest from reference TRBV7-9 and TRBJ2-3): DTGVSQNPRHKITKRGQNVTFRCDPISEHNRLYWYRQTLGQGPEFLTYFQNEAQLEKSRLLSDRFSAERPKGSFSTLEIQRTEQGDSAMYLCASSPGPTSRDTQYFGPGTRLTVL.